Following are 21 T cell receptor beta chains from one sample sequenced in a study of neurological immune-mediated disorders. Each CDR3 protein gets one entry after TCRdb re-called the 5' RACE reads with MiXCR. Among 35,000 to 50,000 distinct CDR3 sequences listed, about 2.3% were seen once. The specimen sequenced was PBMCs. Every receptor here comes from a man over 45 with multiple sclerosis.

This clonotype was counted many times. V usage is TRBV9 and J usage is TRBJ1-1, with D perhaps TRBD1 (5 bases). Between the trimmed V and J ends, which lost 4 bases and 7 bases, there was a span of 20 bases. The germline V gene encodes CDR1 SGDLS and CDR2 YYNGEE. The CDR3 runs to 15 residues. CDR3 region: CASSLGTSSTIEAFF. As DNA, the CDR3 is TGTGCCAGCAGCTTAGGGACCTCCAGCACTATTGAAGCTTTCTTT.

The table lists this clonotype with many counts. This chain links TRBV29-1 with TRBJ1-1, with D unclear. The V end was cut by 7 bases, the J end by 3 bases, with 15 bases between. CDR3 length equals 13 residues. The germline gives CDR1 SQVTM, CDR2 ANQGSEA. In DNA, the CDR3 is TGCAGCGCAGAGGCGGATACCTACACTGAAGCTTTCTTT. This encodes CSAEADTYTEAFF. Combining the CDR3 with reference TRBV29-1 and TRBJ1-1 gives the whole variable domain SAVISQKPSRDICQRGTSLTIQCQVDSQVTMMFWYRQQPGQSLTLIATANQGSEATYESGFVIDKFPISRPNLTFSTLTVSNMSPEDSSIYLCSAEADTYTEAFFGQGTRLTVV.

This clonotype occurred many times. The rearrangement joins TRBV5-5 to TRBJ2-5; D is unclear. Germline CDR1 is SGHKS and CDR2 is YYEKEE (reference sequence). The ends were cut back, 0 bases at V and 2 bases at J, with 5 bases in the middle. CDR3 length: 13 residues. The CDR3 reads CASSLDGQETQYF. The CDR3 region has the DNA TGTGCCAGCAGCTTGGACGGGCAAGAGACCCAGTACTTC.

This clonotype was detected ten times or more. The V call is TRBV4-3, the J call TRBJ2-5, with 8 nucleotides matching TRBD1. CDR3 length: 14 residues. With 0 bases clipped from V and 4 bases from J, the junction kept 1 base outside the gene matches. Per germline, CDR1 LGHNA and CDR2 YSLEER. The CDR3: CASSQEDRGETQYF. The CDR3, as DNA: TGCGCCAGCAGCCAAGAAGACAGGGGAGAGACCCAGTACTTC.

This clonotype was seen a few times. An end of the junction differs from the germline gene, which may be a read error. This sequence joins TRBV18 and TRBJ1-5; 9 nucleotides align to TRBD1. Germline lookup yields CDR1 KGHSH and CDR2 LQKENI. The CDR3 totals 14 residues. The CDR3 DNA sequence: TGTGCCAGCTCGCCACAGGGGGCCGGTCAGCCCCAGCATTTT. Translating it yields CASSPQGAGQPQHF.

This clonotype was seen at least ten times. The chain uses TRBV5-5 and TRBJ1-1; D not resolved. V was pared by 0 bases and J by 10 bases, with 7 bases between. CDR1 and CDR2 (germline): SGHKS, YYEKEE (reference sequence). The CDR3 extends over 11 amino acids. The CDR3 sequence is CASSLVGRAFF. The CDR3 DNA follows: TGTGCCAGCAGCTTGGTGGGGAGAGCTTTCTTT.

This clonotype was counted a few times. The V gene is TRBV18, the J gene TRBJ2-7; D may match TRBD1 or TRBD2 (5 bases each). From germline, CDR1 is KGHSH and CDR2 LQKENI. Trimming cost V 3 bases and J 5 bases, with 8 bases left between them. The CDR3 is made up of 12 amino acids. CDR3 sequence reads: CASSPTGHEQYF. As DNA, the CDR3 is TGTGCCAGCTCACCTACGGGACACGAGCAGTACTTC.

The table lists this clonotype with many counts. The J gene is TRBJ2-7, the V gene TRBV5-6; the match to TRBD1 covers 7 bases. CDR1 is SGHDT and CDR2 is YYEEEE in the germline V gene. V lost 6 bases and J lost 3; bases outside the gene matches: 6. CDR3 length equals 13 residues. Written as DNA, the CDR3 is TGTGCCAGCAATCCTACAGGGGACTACGAGCAGTACTTC. Translation gives CASNPTGDYEQYF.

Many counts were recorded for this clonotype. The chain joins TRBV5-6 to TRBJ2-7; 12 nucleotides align to TRBD2. The CDR3 contains 15 residues. V was clipped by 3 bases and J by 2 bases; unmatched bases: 3. CDR1 and CDR2 from the germline V gene are SGHDT and YYEEEE. CDR3 region: CASSSGLAGPYEQYF. CDR3 sequence (DNA): TGTGCCAGCAGCTCGGGACTAGCGGGCCCCTACGAGCAGTACTTC.

This clonotype was counted ten times or more. V is TRBV4-3 and J is TRBJ1-1, with D uncertain. CDR1 is LGHNA and CDR2 is YSLEER in the germline V gene. The CDR3 length is 15 residues. V lost 0 bases and J lost 4, with 12 bases in between. The DNA for the CDR3 is TGCGCCAGCAGCCAAGAATCGGGTTTGGTCACTGAAGCTTTCTTT. As protein: CASSQESGLVTEAFF.

This clonotype was observed many times. The chain is built from TRBV7-2 and TRBJ2-6; a possible D gene is TRBD1 (6 bases). Germline lookup yields CDR1 SGHTA and CDR2 FQGNSA. This CDR3 is 15 amino acids long. V was cut by 6 bases and J by 4 bases, with 13 bases left in between. The CDR3 reads CASSSGVGGANVLTF. Written as DNA, the CDR3 is TGTGCCAGCAGTTCAGGGGTTGGCGGGGCCAACGTCCTGACTTTC.

This clonotype was observed many times. This rearrangement joins TRBV20-1 to TRBJ2-3, with 13 nucleotides matching TRBD2. With V trimmed by 5 bases and J by 2 bases, 7 bases remained unmatched. The CDR3 covers 16 residues. Germline V gene data show CDR1 as DFQATT and CDR2 as SNEGSKA (reference sequence). The CDR3 loop reads CSAPRTSGGNTDTQYF. CDR3 sequence (DNA): TGCAGTGCTCCTAGGACTAGCGGGGGAAACACAGATACGCAGTATTTT.

This clonotype was seen at least ten times. The chain recombines TRBV11-2 with TRBJ2-7; D possibly corresponds to TRBD1 (6 bases). CDR1 and CDR2 from the germline V gene are SGHAT and FQNNGV. Trimming stripped 8 bases from V and 4 bases from J, with 12 bases between. CDR3 length equals 12 residues. As DNA, the CDR3 is TGTGCCAGCCAAGGACAGACTTACGAGCAGTACTTC. Translation: CASQGQTYEQYF.

The V gene is TRBV27, the J gene TRBJ1-6; 9 positions match TRBD1. This CDR3 is built from 14 residues. Trimming cost V 8 bases and J 11 bases; bases outside gene matches: 10. Germline V gene lookup returns CDR1 MNHEY and CDR2 SMNVEV (reference sequence). The CDR3 spells CASSRDRVVAPLHF. CDR3 bases: TGTGCCAGCTCTAGGGACAGGGTCGTAGCACCCCTCCACTTT.

This clonotype was recorded at least ten times. J is TRBJ2-3 and V is TRBV7-9; D remains ambiguous. This CDR3 has 15 amino acids. V shed 6 bases and J shed 0 bases, with 13 bases lying between them. The germline gives CDR1 SEHNR, CDR2 FQNEAQ (reference sequence). The CDR3 loop reads CASRQLETSTDTQYF. The CDR3 coding sequence is TGTGCCAGCAGGCAACTCGAAACTAGCACAGATACGCAGTATTTT. The full variable domain, rest sourced from reference TRBV7-9 and TRBJ2-3, is DTGVSQNPRHKITKRGQNVTFRCDPISEHNRLYWYRQTLGQGPEFLTYFQNEAQLEKSRLLSDRFSAERPKGSFSTLEIQRTEQGDSAMYLCASRQLETSTDTQYFGPGTRLTVL.

This clonotype was observed many times. One junction end does not reproduce the germline sequence, and a read error may be involved. The chain carries TRBV6-5 and TRBJ2-7; D could derive from TRBD1 or TRBD2 (5 bases each). This CDR3 has 10 residues. CDR1 and CDR2 from the germline V gene are MNHEY and SVGAGI. The CDR3 loop reads CASSYETGPF. DNA of the CDR3: TGTGCCAGCAGTTATGAAACGGGACCCTTC.

This clonotype was detected many times. The gene calls are TRBV19 and TRBJ1-4; no definite D call. CDR3 length: 12 residues. With 4 bases removed from V and 12 bases from J, the gap between germline ends came to 12 bases. The germline V gene has CDR1 LNHDA and CDR2 SQIVND (reference sequence). Here the CDR3 reads CASSTKIVELFF. The CDR3 DNA is TGTGCCAGTAGTACCAAAATAGTTGAACTGTTTTTT.

This clonotype has a count of ten or more. The J gene is TRBJ1-6, the V gene TRBV6-4; no definite D call. V was cut by 3 bases and J by 8 bases, with 11 bases left in between. In germline, CDR1 is MRHNA, CDR2 SNTAGT. CDR3 length equals 14 residues. The CDR3 reads CASSEEVLDSPLHF. As DNA, the CDR3 is TGTGCCAGCAGTGAGGAAGTGTTGGATTCACCCCTCCACTTT.

This clonotype showed up many times. The rearrangement links TRBV7-9 to TRBJ2-7, with 7 bases aligning to TRBD2. The CDR3 is 15 amino acids. Germline V gives CDR1 SEHNR, CDR2 FQNEAQ (reference sequence). After removal of 5 bases from V and 0 bases from J, the junction contained 7 bases not matched to a gene. CDR3 bases: TGTGCCAGCAGCCGGGGAGGGCCCAGCTCCTACGAGCAGTACTTC. Translation: CASSRGGPSSYEQYF. The whole variable domain, filled in from reference TRBV7-9 and TRBJ2-7, reads DTGVSQNPRHKITKRGQNVTFRCDPISEHNRLYWYRQTLGQGPEFLTYFQNEAQLEKSRLLSDRFSAERPKGSFSTLEIQRTEQGDSAMYLCASSRGGPSSYEQYFGPGTRLTVT.

This clonotype has ten or more counts. The rearrangement links TRBV6-5 to TRBJ1-1; the match to TRBD1 covers 7 bases. The V gene end was trimmed by 6 bases and the J gene end by 7 bases; junction bases not matched to a gene: 11. Germline V lookup: CDR1 MNHEY, CDR2 SVGAGI. CDR3 length: 14 residues. CDR3 sequence (DNA): TGTGCCAGCAGCCCTTACCGACAGGGAGTTGAAGCTTTCTTT. Its protein is CASSPYRQGVEAFF.

In its sample, this clonotype was seen many times. The junction does not match germline at one end; this may be a read error. This CDR3 is CASSAREGPQNF. DNA of the CDR3: TGTGCCAGCAGCGCTCGGGAAGGGCCCCAGAATTTT. The chain joins TRBV9 to TRBJ1-5; unclear D gene. The CDR3 runs to 12 residues. Germline V gene data show CDR1 as SGDLS and CDR2 as YYNGEE.